These T cell receptor beta chains were read from a single sample in a study of T-cell reconstitution after alpha-beta-depleted transplantation in children. TCRdb independently ran MiXCR on the PCR reads; one entry per CDR3 protein. This sample has 550,000 to 800,000 distinct CDR3 sequences, with around 13% found just once. The material was PBMCs, obtained before TCRalphabeta/CD19-depleted stem cell transplant. These receptors all come from a girl between 2 and 10 years old with congenital amegakaryocytic thrombocytopenia, due to receive a stem cell transplant. Both conserved end residues are part of each CDR3. The order of the fields is V gene, clone size, J gene, D gene, CDR3 DNA, CDR3 protein. The D gene is left open where the match is weak. Clone size is not always given. Where it is, it says once, few, many or a class for expanded clones.

V: TRBV28
size: many
J: TRBJ2-5
D: .
DNA: TGTGCCAGCAGTTCCATCAAAGGGACCAAACTCCAAGAGACCCAGTACTTC
CDR3: CASSSIKGTKLQETQYF

V: TRBV12-3/TRBV12-4
size: .
J: TRBJ2-5
D: .
DNA: TGTGCCAGCAGTTCATCAAGGTGGTCGGGGTGGCTAGCTCAAGAGACCCAGTACTTC
CDR3: CASSSSRWSGWLAQETQYF

V: TRBV5-1
size: many
J: TRBJ1-3
D: .
DNA: TGCGCCAGCAGCCCGGTATCCGGGTCTGGAAACACCATATATTTT
CDR3: CASSPVSGSGNTIYF

V: TRBV28
size: few
J: TRBJ2-7
D: TRBD2
DNA: TGTGCCAGCAGTTTGGCCAGGGTCATGACTAGCGGGTCGCTCTCCTACGAGCAGTACTTC
CDR3: CASSLARVMTSGSLSYEQYF

V: TRBV20-1
size: many
J: TRBJ1-5
D: .
DNA: TGCAGTGCTGTACTAAGCTATAGCAATCAGCCCCAGCATTTT
CDR3: CSAVLSYSNQPQHF

V: TRBV5-5
size: few
J: TRBJ2-1
D: TRBD2
DNA: TGTGCCAGCAGCTTGCTGACTAGCGGGGCCGGCGATGAGCAGTTCTTC
CDR3: CASSLLTSGAGDEQFF

V: TRBV7-9
size: few
J: TRBJ2-7
D: TRBD2
DNA: TGTGCCAGCAGCGTTGTTGCGGGAGGCTACGAGCAGTACTTC
CDR3: CASSVVAGGYEQYF

V: TRBV20-1
size: many
J: TRBJ1-5
D: .
DNA: TGCAGTGCTACCCCCGGGGGAAAGAATCAGCCCCAGCATTTT
CDR3: CSATPGGKNQPQHF

V: TRBV12-3/TRBV12-4
size: many
J: TRBJ1-5
D: .
DNA: TGTGCCAGCAGGTCAGGACCAGCTGGCAATCAGCCCCAGCATTTT
CDR3: CASRSGPAGNQPQHF

V: TRBV5-1
size: many
J: TRBJ2-2
D: .
DNA: TGCGCCAGCAGCCCGGATCAGGGGGAGCTGTTTTTT
CDR3: CASSPDQGELFF

V: TRBV6-5
size: many
J: TRBJ1-1
D: .
DNA: TGTGCCAGCAGTTATGGCAACATGAACACTGAAGCTTTCTTT
CDR3: CASSYGNMNTEAFF

V: TRBV20-1
size: many
J: TRBJ2-2
D: .
DNA: TGCAGTGCTCGCCTCCAGGCGGCCGGGGAGCTGTTTTTT
CDR3: CSARLQAAGELFF

V: TRBV4-1
size: many
J: TRBJ2-1
D: .
DNA: TGCGCCAGCAGCCAACGTGCCACAGATACCTACAATGAGCAGTTCTTC
CDR3: CASSQRATDTYNEQFF

V: TRBV12-3/TRBV12-4
size: many
J: TRBJ2-6
D: .
DNA: TGTGCCAGCAGTTTTCCTGACACTGGGGCCAACGTCCTGACTTTC
CDR3: CASSFPDTGANVLTF

V: TRBV6-1
size: .
J: TRBJ2-7
D: TRBD1
DNA: TGTGCCAGCAGTCGGACAGGGACCCCCTCCTACGAGCAGTACTTC
CDR3: CASSRTGTPSYEQYF

V: TRBV29-1
size: many
J: TRBJ2-1
D: .
DNA: TGCAGCGTTGTAGGGGCCCCTAGCGCTGAGCAGTTCTTC
CDR3: CSVVGAPSAEQFF

V: TRBV3-1
size: .
J: TRBJ2-5
D: TRBD2
DNA: TGTGCCGGCACCCCGGGACTAGCGGAAGAGACCCAGTACTTC
CDR3: CAGTPGLAEETQYF